The 4 T cell receptor beta chains reported below all come from one sample, sequenced in a study of T-cell reconstitution after alpha-beta-depleted transplantation in children (dated by TCRdb to the mid-2010s). Libraries were built with PCR. The instrument given in TCRdb is Illumina HiSeq 2500. To normalize quantification of the TCRbeta repertoire, the TCR libraries were built with molecular barcoding that relied on unique molecular identifiers. Using fastp trimming at Q25 and MiXCR clonotype assembly, TCRdb reanalyzed the public sequencing data and kept in-frame beta chains. Each CDR3 protein gets just one entry, which takes the most common genes and DNA from the rows behind it. This sample has just over 350,000 distinct CDR3 sequences in its table, and about an eighth of those were observed once. The ten biggest clones cover about 3.9% of the sample. Sequencing used PBMCs, obtained from the stem cell graft. These receptors all come from a human donor who donated a stem cell graft to a child with Fanconi anemia.

The CDR3 reads CSARMASGRGPADTQYF. DNA of the CDR3: TGCAGTGCTAGGATGGCTAGCGGGCGAGGACCCGCAGATACGCAGTATTTT. The genes are TRBV20-1 and TRBJ2-3; 8 bases fit TRBD2. V lost 3 bases to trimming and J lost 4 bases; unmatched junction nucleotides: 15. CDR1 is DFQATT, CDR2 SNEGSKA, per germline (reference sequence). This CDR3 contains 17 residues.

This clonotype was seen a few times. The chain is built from TRBV29-1 and TRBJ1-2; the D is unclear. CDR3 length equals 12 residues. V lost 0 bases to trimming and J lost 6 bases, with 8 bases between them. Germline CDR1 reads SQVTM; CDR2 reads ANQGSEA. The CDR3 DNA follows: TGCAGCGTTGAAGACGGAGGAAATGGCTACACCTTC. Amino acid sequence: CSVEDGGNGYTF.

This chain uses TRBV5-5 with TRBJ2-2; TRBD1 might be the D (5 bases). Trimming took 8 bases from V and 0 from J, leaving 14 bases between them. CDR3 length: 15 amino acids. CDR1 and CDR2 from the germline V gene are SGHKS and YYEKEE (reference sequence). The chain's CDR3 is CASTFWGANTGELFF. The CDR3 DNA reads as TGTGCCAGTACCTTTTGGGGCGCGAACACCGGGGAGCTGTTTTTT.

As DNA, the CDR3 is TGTGCCACCAGCAGAGAAATACAGTTCTACGAGCAGTACTTC. Its protein is CATSREIQFYEQYF. This chain connects TRBV15 to TRBJ2-7; D unclear. From germline, CDR1 is LNHNV and CDR2 YYDKDF (reference sequence). Trimming took 0 bases from V and 3 from J, leaving 9 bases between them. CDR3 size: 14 residues.